Following are 18 T cell receptor beta chains from one sample sequenced in a study of shared clonotypes between healthy human individuals. TCRdb keeps only in-frame clones here, not all; method: immunoSEQ multiplex PCR. The sample has over a million clones, over 95% seen once. The sample comprised naive CD4+ T cells sorted from blood. Subset noted: CD45RA+ positively selected. These receptors all stem from a man under 40 in good health.

V gene TRBV7-2 combines with J gene TRBJ1-4, with 7 nucleotides matching TRBD1. The V and J ends lost 2 bases and 8 bases, in that order; junction bases with no gene match: 5. The CDR3 has 14 residues. CDR1 SGHTA and CDR2 FQGNSA come from the germline V gene. The CDR3 loop is CASSLQGEREKLFF. The CDR3 DNA sequence: TGTGCCAGCAGCTTACAGGGGGAGAGGGAAAAACTGTTTTTT. Based on the CDR3 plus reference TRBV7-2 and TRBJ1-4, the full variable domain is GAGVSQSPSNKVTEKGKDVELRCDPISGHTALYWYRQSLGQGLEFLIYFQGNSAPDKSGLPSDRFSAERTGGSVSTLTIQRTQQEDSAVYLCASSLQGEREKLFFGSGTQLSVL.

The chain is built from TRBV28 and TRBJ2-2; D tentatively fits TRBD1 or TRBD2 (5 bases each). V was pared by 8 bases and J by 6 bases, with 10 bases between. The CDR3 totals 12 residues. Per the germline V gene, CDR1 is MDHEN and CDR2 is SYDVKM. The CDR3 nucleotides read TGTGCCAGCTGGTGGGGGTCCGGGGAGCTGTTTTTT. It translates to CASWWGSGELFF.

This clone has a single count. V and J are TRBV19 and TRBJ2-7; 10 bases align to TRBD2. The germline gives CDR1 LNHDA, CDR2 SQIVND (reference sequence). J lost 3 bases, V lost 4 bases, and 6 bases had no gene match. This CDR3 is built from 15 residues. The CDR3 reads CASSKLAGAHYEQYF. The CDR3 region has the DNA TGTGCCAGTAGTAAGCTAGCGGGAGCCCACTACGAGCAGTACTTC.

This clone came up once. One end of the junction does not line up with germline, which may come from a read error. The chain is built from TRBV7-7 and TRBJ2-3; possibly TRBD2 for D (6 bases). CDR1 is SSHAT, CDR2 FNYEAQ, per germline (reference sequence). This CDR3 has 14 residues. CDR3 DNA: TGTGCTAGCAGCTTACGGGCGGGATCAGATACGCAGTATTTT. Protein sequence: CASSLRAGSDTQYF.

The rearrangement uses TRBV9 and TRBJ2-5; 12 bases line up with TRBD1. The CDR3 sequence is 17 residues long. Germline V gene data show CDR1 as SGDLS and CDR2 as YYNGEE. V dropped 1 base and J dropped 5; count of bases not matched to a gene: 9. This CDR3 reads CASSVRGGQGAEETQYF. The CDR3, as DNA: TGTGCCAGCAGCGTACGTGGGGGACAGGGGGCGGAGGAGACCCAGTACTTC.

The chain joins TRBV5-1 to TRBJ2-3; 8 positions match TRBD1. V gave up 3 bases and J gave up 1 base; unmatched junction bases: 10. CDR3 length: 17 amino acids. Germline V gene data show CDR1 as SGHRS and CDR2 as YFSETQ. The CDR3 nucleotides are TGCGCCAGCAGCTGGACGGGACAGGTGAAAGGCACAGATACGCAGTATTTT. This sequence encodes CASSWTGQVKGTDTQYF.

Here the CDR3 DNA reads TGTGCCAGTAGTTACAGGGGGCGTGTTTCTGGGGCCAACGTCCTGACTTTC. Its translation: CASSYRGRVSGANVLTF. The chain combines TRBV19 with TRBJ2-6, with 9 bases that match TRBD1. The trim removed 5 bases at V and 1 base at J, leaving 6 bases unmatched. The CDR3 consists of 17 residues. The germline CDR1 and CDR2 sequences are LNHDA and SQIVND (reference sequence).

The chain recombines TRBV9 with TRBJ2-2; D call uncertain. Germline V gene sequence: CDR1 SGDLS, CDR2 YYNGEE. V was cut by 0 bases and J by 3 bases, with 6 bases left in between. The CDR3 spans 14 residues. The CDR3: CASSVVGDTGELFF. CDR3 sequence (DNA): TGTGCCAGCAGCGTAGTTGGGGACACCGGGGAGCTGTTTTTT.

V and J are TRBV6-1 and TRBJ2-7; 7 positions agree with TRBD1. V was pared by 4 bases and J by 0 bases, with 6 bases of the junction left unmatched. CDR1 is MNHNS and CDR2 is SASEGT in the germline V gene. CDR3 length: 15 residues. The CDR3 is CASSATTGFSYEQYF. DNA of the CDR3: TGTGCCAGCAGTGCAACGACAGGGTTCTCCTACGAGCAGTACTTC.

This chain joins TRBV4-3 and TRBJ2-7, with unresolved D. Deletions cut 3 bases from V and 0 bases from J, with 12 bases between. The CDR3 consists of 15 residues. From germline, CDR1 is LGHNA and CDR2 YSLEER. The CDR3 region has the DNA TGCGCCAGCAGCCAGGCCGGGTCTAGCTCCTACGAGCAGTACTTC. It is translated as CASSQAGSSSYEQYF.

This chain joins TRBV15 and TRBJ2-1; TRBD2 matches at 8 bases. This CDR3 comprises 15 residues. Germline loops: CDR1 LNHNV, CDR2 YYDKDF (reference sequence). The V gene end was trimmed by 0 bases and the J gene end by 6 bases; junction bases not matched to a gene: 4. Here the CDR3 reads CATSRDPSGFNEQFF. The CDR3 DNA reads as TGTGCCACCAGCAGAGATCCTAGCGGGTTCAATGAGCAGTTCTTC.

V usage is TRBV10-3 and J usage is TRBJ2-7, with D unclear. This CDR3 region has 12 residues. V lost 6 bases, J lost 3 bases, and 9 bases lay in between. The V gene's germline CDR1 is ENHRY and CDR2 SYGVKD. CDR3 in amino acids: CAISELLYEQYF. Here the CDR3 DNA reads TGTGCCATCAGCGAACTACTCTACGAGCAGTACTTC.

The chain has TRBV7-3 and TRBJ1-2; no definite D call. The CDR3 runs 13 residues. V was trimmed by 0 bases and J by 5 bases, leaving 7 bases between them. The germline V gene has CDR1 SGHTA and CDR2 FQGTGA. DNA for the CDR3: TGTGCCAGCAGCTTAACCGGGATGTATGGCTACACCTTC. It yields the protein CASSLTGMYGYTF.

The V gene is TRBV7-9, the J gene TRBJ1-2; TRBD1 matches at 8 bases. V trimming: 5 bases; J trimming: 4 bases; junction bases outside the gene matches: 6. Germline lookup yields CDR1 SEHNR and CDR2 FQNEAQ (reference sequence). The CDR3 totals 14 residues. The CDR3 sequence is CASSPGTGGYGYTF. CDR3 coding DNA: TGTGCCAGCAGCCCTGGGACAGGCGGCTATGGCTACACCTTC.

The chain links TRBV5-1 to TRBJ2-5; D unresolved. The germline CDR1 and CDR2 sequences are SGHRS and YFSETQ. The CDR3 consists of 14 residues. Trimming took off 2 bases at V and 2 bases at J, with 10 bases between the two ends. CDR3 sequence: CASSFLSVQETQYF. For the CDR3, the DNA is TGCGCCAGCAGCTTCCTTTCGGTACAAGAGACCCAGTACTTC.

V is TRBV11-2 and J is TRBJ2-1; D perhaps matches TRBD2 (5 bases). With 1 base removed from V and 5 bases from J, the gap between germline ends came to 18 bases. The CDR3 consists of 17 residues. The germline CDR1 and CDR2 sequences are SGHAT and FQNNGV. The CDR3 protein is CASSLGRTQNRHNEQFF. CDR3 coding DNA: TGTGCCAGCAGCTTAGGTCGGACTCAAAACAGACACAATGAGCAGTTCTTC.

The V call is TRBV27, the J call TRBJ2-5; 11 bases map to TRBD2. Germline V lookup: CDR1 MNHEY, CDR2 SMNVEV (reference sequence). V trimming: 5 bases; J trimming: 2 bases; junction bases outside the gene matches: 4. The CDR3 covers 15 residues. The DNA of the CDR3 is TGTGCCAGCAGTGTCGGGACTAGCGGACAAGAGACCCAGTACTTC. Residues: CASSVGTSGQETQYF.

CDR3 in amino acids: CASSDRGGGTYEQYF. The CDR3 coding sequence is TGTGCCAGCAGTGACCGGGGAGGGGGGACCTACGAGCAGTACTTC. The chain uses TRBV6-1 and TRBJ2-7; perhaps TRBD2 as D (7 bases). This CDR3 has 15 residues. Between the trimmed V and J ends, which lost 3 bases and 2 bases, there was a span of 14 bases. Germline V gene data show CDR1 as MNHNS and CDR2 as SASEGT.